Listed below are T cell receptor beta chains from one sample, sequenced in a study of T cell responses to AZD1222 COVID-19 vaccine. Sequencing used immunoSEQ multiplex PCR; TCRdb keeps in-frame clones, though not all of them. This table holds under 50,000 clones, about 91% found once. Specimen: peripheral blood, collected 28 days after the second AZD1222 dose. These receptors came from an adult who received the AZD1222 COVID-19 vaccine. Both conserved end residues are part of each CDR3. The order of the fields is V gene, J gene, D gene, CDR3 length, CDR3 protein. D genes are given only for firm matches.

v_call: TRBV4-1; j_call: TRBJ2-7; d_call: -; cdr3_length: 15; cdr3_aa: CASSLRQGGVYEQYF
v_call: TRBV5-1; j_call: TRBJ1-1; d_call: -; cdr3_length: 14; cdr3_aa: CASRPTGGNTEAFF
v_call: TRBV12-5; j_call: TRBJ1-5; d_call: TRBD1; cdr3_length: 13; cdr3_aa: CASQGGRQQPQHF
v_call: TRBV19; j_call: TRBJ2-1; d_call: -; cdr3_length: 14; cdr3_aa: CASSRASSYNEQFF
v_call: TRBV5-1; j_call: TRBJ2-3; d_call: TRBD2; cdr3_length: 17; cdr3_aa: CASSSHELAASTDTQYF
v_call: TRBV5-1; j_call: TRBJ2-5; d_call: TRBD2; cdr3_length: 14; cdr3_aa: CASGRAGVEETQYF
v_call: TRBV2; j_call: TRBJ2-1; d_call: -; cdr3_length: 14; cdr3_aa: CASGLQIAYNEQFF
v_call: TRBV7-2; j_call: TRBJ2-1; d_call: -; cdr3_length: 14; cdr3_aa: CASSLGLDYNEQFF
v_call: TRBV5-5; j_call: TRBJ2-2; d_call: -; cdr3_length: 13; cdr3_aa: CASDTRNTGELFF
v_call: TRBV9; j_call: TRBJ2-7; d_call: TRBD1; cdr3_length: 15; cdr3_aa: CASSVTLGTAYEQYF